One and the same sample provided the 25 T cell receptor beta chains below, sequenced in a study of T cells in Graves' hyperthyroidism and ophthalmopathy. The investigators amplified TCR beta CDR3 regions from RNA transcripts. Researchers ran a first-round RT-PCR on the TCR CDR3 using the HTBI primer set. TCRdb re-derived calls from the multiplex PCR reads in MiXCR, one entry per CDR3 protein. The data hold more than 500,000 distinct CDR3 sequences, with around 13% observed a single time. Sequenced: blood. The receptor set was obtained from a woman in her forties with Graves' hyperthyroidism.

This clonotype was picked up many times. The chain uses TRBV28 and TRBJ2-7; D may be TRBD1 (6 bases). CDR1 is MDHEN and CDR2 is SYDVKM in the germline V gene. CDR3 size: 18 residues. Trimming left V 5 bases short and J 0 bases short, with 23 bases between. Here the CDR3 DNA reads TGTGCCAGCAGTCCTCCTCATCGGGACAAGTTTTACTCCTACGAGCAGTACTTC. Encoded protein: CASSPPHRDKFYSYEQYF.

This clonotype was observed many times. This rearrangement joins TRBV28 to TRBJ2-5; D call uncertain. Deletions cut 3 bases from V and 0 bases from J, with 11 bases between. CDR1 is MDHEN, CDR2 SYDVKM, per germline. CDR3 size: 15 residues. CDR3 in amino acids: CASSFWAQYQETQYF. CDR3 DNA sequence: TGTGCCAGCAGTTTTTGGGCGCAGTACCAAGAGACCCAGTACTTC.

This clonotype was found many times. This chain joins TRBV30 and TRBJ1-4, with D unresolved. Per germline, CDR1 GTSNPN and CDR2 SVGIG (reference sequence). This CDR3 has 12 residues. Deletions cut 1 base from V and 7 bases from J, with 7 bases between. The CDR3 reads CAWSGSGEKLFF. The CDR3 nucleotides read TGTGCCTGGAGTGGGTCCGGTGAAAAACTGTTTTTT.

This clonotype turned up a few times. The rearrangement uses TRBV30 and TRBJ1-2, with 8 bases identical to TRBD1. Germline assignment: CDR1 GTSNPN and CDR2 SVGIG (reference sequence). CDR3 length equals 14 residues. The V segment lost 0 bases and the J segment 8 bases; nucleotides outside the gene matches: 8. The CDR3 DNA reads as TGTGCCTGGAGTGTAGTGGCAGGGGGCTTGGGCTACACCTTC. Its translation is CAWSVVAGGLGYTF.

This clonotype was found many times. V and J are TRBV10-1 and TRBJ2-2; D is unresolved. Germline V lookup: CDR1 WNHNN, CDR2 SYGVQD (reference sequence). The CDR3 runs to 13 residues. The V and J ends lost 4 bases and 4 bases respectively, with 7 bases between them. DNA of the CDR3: TGCGCCAGCAGTGCAATAGCCACCGGGGAGCTGTTTTTT. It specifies CASSAIATGELFF.

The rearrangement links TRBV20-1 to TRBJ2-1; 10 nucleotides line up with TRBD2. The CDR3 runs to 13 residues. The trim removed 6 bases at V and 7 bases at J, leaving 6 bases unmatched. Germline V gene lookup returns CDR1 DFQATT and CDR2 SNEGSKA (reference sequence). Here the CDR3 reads CSAPASGRNEQFF. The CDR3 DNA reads TGCAGTGCCCCGGCTAGCGGGAGAAATGAGCAGTTCTTC.

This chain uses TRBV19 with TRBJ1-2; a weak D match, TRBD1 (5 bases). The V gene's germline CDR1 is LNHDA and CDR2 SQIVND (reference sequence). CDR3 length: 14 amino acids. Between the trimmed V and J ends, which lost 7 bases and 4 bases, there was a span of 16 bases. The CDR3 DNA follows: TGTGCCAGTATACAGGACCCTGGGAGCTATGGCTACACCTTC. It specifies CASIQDPGSYGYTF.

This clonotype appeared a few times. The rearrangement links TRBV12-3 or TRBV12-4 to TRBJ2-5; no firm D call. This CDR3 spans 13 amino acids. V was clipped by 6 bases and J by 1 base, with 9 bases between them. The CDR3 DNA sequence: TGTGCCAGCAGGGTTATCCCCCAAGAGACCCAGTACTTC. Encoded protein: CASRVIPQETQYF.

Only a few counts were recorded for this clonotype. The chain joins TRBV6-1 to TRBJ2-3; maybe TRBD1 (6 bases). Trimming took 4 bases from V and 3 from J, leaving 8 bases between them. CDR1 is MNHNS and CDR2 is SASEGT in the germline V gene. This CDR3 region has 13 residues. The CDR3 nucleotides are TGTGCCAGCAGTGCTACAGGGACAGATACGCAGTATTTT. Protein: CASSATGTDTQYF.

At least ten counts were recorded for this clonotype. The CDR3 DNA reads TGTGCCAGCAGGATAGGGACAGGGGAGGATTTCTTT. Residues: CASRIGTGEDFF. This chain uses TRBV2 with TRBJ1-1; TRBD1 matches 10 bases. CDR1 SNHLY and CDR2 FYNNEI come from the germline V gene. This CDR3 spans 12 amino acids. V lost 6 bases and J lost 13; bases outside the gene matches: 8.

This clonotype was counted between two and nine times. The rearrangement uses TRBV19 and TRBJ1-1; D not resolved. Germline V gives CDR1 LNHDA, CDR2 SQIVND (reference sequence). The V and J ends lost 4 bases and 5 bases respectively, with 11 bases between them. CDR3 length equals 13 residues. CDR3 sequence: CASSSTIGTEAFF. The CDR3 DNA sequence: TGTGCCAGTAGTAGCACTATAGGAACTGAAGCTTTCTTT.

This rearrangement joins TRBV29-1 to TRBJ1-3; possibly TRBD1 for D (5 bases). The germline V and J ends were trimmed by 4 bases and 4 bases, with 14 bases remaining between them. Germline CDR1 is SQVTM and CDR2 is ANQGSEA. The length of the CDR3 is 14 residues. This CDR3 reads CSVGSGRDGNTIYF. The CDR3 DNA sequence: TGCAGCGTTGGCTCGGGGAGGGACGGAAACACCATATATTTT.

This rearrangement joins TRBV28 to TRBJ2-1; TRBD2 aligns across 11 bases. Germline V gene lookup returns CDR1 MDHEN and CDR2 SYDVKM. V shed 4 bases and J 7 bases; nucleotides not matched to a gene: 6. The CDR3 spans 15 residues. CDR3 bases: TGTGCCAGCAGTTCCCTAGCGGGAGGTGAAAATGAGCAGTTCTTC. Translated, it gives CASSSLAGGENEQFF. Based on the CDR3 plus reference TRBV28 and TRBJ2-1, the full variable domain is DVKVTQSSRYLVKRTGEKVFLECVQDMDHENMFWYRQDPGLGLRLIYFSYDVKMKEKGDIPEGYSVSREKKERFSLILESASTNQTSMYLCASSSLAGGENEQFFGPGTRLTVL.

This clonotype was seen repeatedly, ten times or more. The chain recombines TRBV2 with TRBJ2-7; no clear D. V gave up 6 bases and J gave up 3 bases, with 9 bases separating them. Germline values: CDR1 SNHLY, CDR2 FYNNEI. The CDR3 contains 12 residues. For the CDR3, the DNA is TGTGCCAGCAGACGTGCGAGCTACGAGCAGTACTTC. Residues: CASRRASYEQYF.

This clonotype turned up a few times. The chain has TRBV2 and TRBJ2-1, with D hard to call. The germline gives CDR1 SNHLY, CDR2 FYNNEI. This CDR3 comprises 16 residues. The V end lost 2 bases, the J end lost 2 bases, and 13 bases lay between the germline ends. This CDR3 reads CASSETTGSPYNEQFF. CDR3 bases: TGTGCCAGCAGTGAAACGACCGGCAGTCCCTACAATGAGCAGTTCTTC.

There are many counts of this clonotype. This chain's CDR3 is CSAEWRFRGLTDTQYF. Written as DNA, the CDR3 is TGCAGTGCCGAGTGGAGGTTTAGGGGCTTGACAGATACGCAGTATTTT. V and J are TRBV20-1 and TRBJ2-3; perhaps D is TRBD1 or TRBD2 (5 bases each). The CDR3 extends over 16 amino acids. From germline, CDR1 is DFQATT and CDR2 SNEGSKA (reference sequence). Deletions cut 6 bases from V and 3 bases from J, with 22 bases between.

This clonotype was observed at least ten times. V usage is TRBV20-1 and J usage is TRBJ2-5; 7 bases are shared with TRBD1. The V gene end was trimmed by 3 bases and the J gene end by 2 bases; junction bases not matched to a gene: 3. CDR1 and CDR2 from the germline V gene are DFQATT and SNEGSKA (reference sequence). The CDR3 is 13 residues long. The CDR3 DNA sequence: TGCAGTGCTAGTGGCAGGGGGCAAGAGACCCAGTACTTC. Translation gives CSASGRGQETQYF.

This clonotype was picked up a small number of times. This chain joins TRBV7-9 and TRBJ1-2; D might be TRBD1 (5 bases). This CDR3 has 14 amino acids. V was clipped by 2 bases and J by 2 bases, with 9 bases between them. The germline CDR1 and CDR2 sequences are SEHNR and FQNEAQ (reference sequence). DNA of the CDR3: TGTGCCAGCAGCTTATCGGGGGTAAACTATGGCTACACCTTC. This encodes CASSLSGVNYGYTF. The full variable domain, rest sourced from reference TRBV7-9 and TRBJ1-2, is DTGVSQNPRHKITKRGQNVTFRCDPISEHNRLYWYRQTLGQGPEFLTYFQNEAQLEKSRLLSDRFSAERPKGSFSTLEIQRTEQGDSAMYLCASSLSGVNYGYTFGSGTRLTVV.

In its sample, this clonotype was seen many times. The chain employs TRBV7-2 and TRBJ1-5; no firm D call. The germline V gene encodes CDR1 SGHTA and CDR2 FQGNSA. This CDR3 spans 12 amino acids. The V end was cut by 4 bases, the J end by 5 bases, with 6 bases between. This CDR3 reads CASSSYDQPQHF. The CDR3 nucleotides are TGTGCCAGCAGCTCCTATGATCAGCCCCAGCATTTT. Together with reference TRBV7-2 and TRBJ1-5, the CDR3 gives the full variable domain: GAGVSQSPSNKVTEKGKDVELRCDPISGHTALYWYRQSLGQGLEFLIYFQGNSAPDKSGLPSDRFSAERTGGSVSTLTIQRTQQEDSAVYLCASSSYDQPQHFGDGTRLSIL.

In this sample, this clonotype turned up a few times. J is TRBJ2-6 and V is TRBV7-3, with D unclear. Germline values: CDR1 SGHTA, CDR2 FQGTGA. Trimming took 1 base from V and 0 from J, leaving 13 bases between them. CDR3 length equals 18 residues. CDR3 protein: CASSLSGAQYSGANVLTF. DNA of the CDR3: TGTGCCAGCAGCTTAAGTGGAGCTCAGTACTCTGGGGCCAACGTCCTGACTTTC.

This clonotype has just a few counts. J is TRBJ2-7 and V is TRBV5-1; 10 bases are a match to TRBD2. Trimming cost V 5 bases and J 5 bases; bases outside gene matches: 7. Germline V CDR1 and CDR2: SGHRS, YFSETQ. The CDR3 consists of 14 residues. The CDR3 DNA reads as TGCGCCAGCAGGTGGGGACTAGCGACGAACGAGCAGTACTTC. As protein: CASRWGLATNEQYF. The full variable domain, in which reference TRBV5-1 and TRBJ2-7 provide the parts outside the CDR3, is KAGVTQTPRYLIKTRGQQVTLSCSPISGHRSVSWYQQTPGQGLQFLFEYFSETQRNKGNFPGRFSGRQFSNSRSEMNVSTLELGDSALYLCASRWGLATNEQYFGPGTRLTVT.

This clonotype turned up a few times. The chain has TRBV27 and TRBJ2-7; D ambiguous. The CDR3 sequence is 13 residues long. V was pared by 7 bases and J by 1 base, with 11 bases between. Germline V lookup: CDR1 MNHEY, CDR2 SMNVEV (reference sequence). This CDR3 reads CASKSRISYEQYF. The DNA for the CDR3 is TGTGCCAGCAAGAGCAGGATTTCCTACGAGCAGTACTTC.

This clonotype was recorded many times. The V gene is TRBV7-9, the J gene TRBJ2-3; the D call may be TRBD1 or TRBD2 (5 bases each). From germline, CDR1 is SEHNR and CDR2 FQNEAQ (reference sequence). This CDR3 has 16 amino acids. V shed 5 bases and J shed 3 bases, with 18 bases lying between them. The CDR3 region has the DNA TGTGCCAGCAGCCCCGGCTCTGTTGGGGGAACAGATACGCAGTATTTT. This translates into CASSPGSVGGTDTQYF.

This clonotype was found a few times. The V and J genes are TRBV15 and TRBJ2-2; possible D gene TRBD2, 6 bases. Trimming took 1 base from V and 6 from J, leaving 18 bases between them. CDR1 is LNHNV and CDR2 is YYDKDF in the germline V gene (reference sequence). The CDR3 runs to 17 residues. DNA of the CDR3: TGTGCCACCAGCAGAGTTCGTGTGGGGGACTTCGCCGGGGAGCTGTTTTTT. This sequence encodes CATSRVRVGDFAGELFF. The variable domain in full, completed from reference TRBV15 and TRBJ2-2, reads DAMVIQNPRYQVTQFGKPVTLSCSQTLNHNVMYWYQQKSSQAPKLLFHYYDKDFNNEADTPDNFQSRRPNTSFCFLDIRSPGLGDTAMYLCATSRVRVGDFAGELFFGEGSRLTVL.

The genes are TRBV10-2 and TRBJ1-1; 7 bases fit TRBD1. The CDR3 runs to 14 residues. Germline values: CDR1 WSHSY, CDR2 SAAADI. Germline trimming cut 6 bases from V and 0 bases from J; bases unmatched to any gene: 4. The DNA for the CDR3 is TGCGCCAGCAGGGGGGACAGCCTGAACACTGAAGCTTTCTTT. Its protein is CASRGDSLNTEAFF.